This T cell receptor beta chain was identified in a study of regulatory T cells in long-lasting Graves disease. Described time point: persistent/refractory GD, antithyroid drugs over 5 years with positive TRAb. Isolated PBMC RNA provided the starting material for the TCR library. Construction of TCR beta libraries relied on iRepertoire HTBI primers and on Arm-PCR targeting CDR3 regions. TCRdb fed the multiplex PCR reads into MiXCR, producing one record per CDR3 protein. Of 650,000 to 700,000 distinct CDR3 sequences in the sample, 25% to 35% were seen once. Trimming pared 3 bases from V and 4 bases from J, leaving 12 bases between. The length of the CDR3 is 14 residues. Germline CDR1 is SGHAT and CDR2 is FQNNGV. This clonotype was counted at least ten times.

This sequence joins TRBV11-2 and TRBJ1-1; perhaps TRBD1 as D (6 bases). Here the sequenced sample was peripheral blood mononuclear cells (PBMCs), taken when the disease was refractory, from a patient treated with antithyroid drugs. This TCR came from a female donor with Graves disease. In DNA, the CDR3 is TGTGCCAGCAGCTTGGCAGGGGCGTCCACTGAAGCTTTCTTT. This translates into CASSLAGASTEAFF.